The 25 T cell receptor beta chains reported below all come from one sample, sequenced in a study of T cell responses to AZD1222 COVID-19 vaccine. Here immunoSEQ multiplex PCR was the method, and the copy in TCRdb shows in-frame clones only, minus some. The sample contains over 100,000 clones, approximately 88% of which appear only once. The sequencing here drew on peripheral blood, taken on day 0 of AZD1222 vaccination. The receptors come from an adult in good health.

The rearrangement links TRBV6-5 to TRBJ1-5, with a tentative D call TRBD1 (6 bases). Germline values: CDR1 MNHEY, CDR2 SVGAGI. V shed 6 bases and J shed 6 bases, with 15 bases lying between them. The CDR3 covers 14 residues. CDR3 nucleotides: TGTGCCAGCAGGGGGGCAGGGTTTGGTCAGCCCCAGCATTTT. Its translation: CASRGAGFGQPQHF.

The V and J genes are TRBV5-8 and TRBJ2-3, with 13 nucleotides matching TRBD2. The germline gives CDR1 SGHTS, CDR2 YDEGEE. V lost 3 bases and J lost 3; bases outside the gene matches: 4. This CDR3 has 16 residues. This CDR3 is CASSSGTSGKTDTQYF. CDR3 coding DNA: TGTGCCAGCAGCTCCGGGACTAGCGGGAAGACAGATACGCAGTATTTT.

This chain connects TRBV6-4 to TRBJ2-2, with a possible D match to TRBD1 (6 bases). Germline V gene lookup returns CDR1 MRHNA and CDR2 SNTAGT. The CDR3 is 14 residues long. Trimming took 3 bases from V and 6 from J, leaving 11 bases between them. The CDR3 loop is CASSEMGAAGELFF. Here the CDR3 DNA reads TGTGCCAGCAGTGAAATGGGGGCCGCCGGGGAGCTGTTTTTT.

This clone is labeled as medium-sized (0.01 to 0.1%). J is TRBJ2-2 and V is TRBV27, with D perhaps TRBD1 or TRBD2 (5 bases each). The V gene's germline CDR1 is MNHEY and CDR2 SMNVEV (reference sequence). This CDR3 contains 13 residues. The V end lost 6 bases, the J end lost 4 bases, and 9 bases lay between the germline ends. Here the CDR3 reads CASRGRGTGELFF. In nucleotides, the CDR3 is TGTGCCAGCAGGGGACGGGGCACCGGGGAGCTGTTTTTT.

The genes are TRBV5-3 and TRBJ1-5, with D unresolved. TRBV5-3 is recorded as an ORF, its role being uncertain. Trimming cost V 3 bases and J 2 bases, with 18 bases left between them. CDR3 size: 17 residues. The CDR3 loop is CARSSVRRAEGNQPQHF. In DNA form, the CDR3 reads TGTGCCAGAAGCTCTGTAAGGCGGGCCGAGGGCAATCAGCCCCAGCATTTT.

CDR3 nucleotide sequence: TGTGCCAGCGTCCGGGCCCAGGGCGATAACTATGGCTACACCTTC. Translation: CASVRAQGDNYGYTF. This chain joins TRBV6-4 and TRBJ1-2; possible D gene TRBD1, 5 bases. The CDR3 consists of 15 residues. V lost 8 bases and J lost 1, with 17 bases in between. Germline CDR1 and CDR2: MRHNA and SNTAGT.

V gene TRBV11-2 combines with J gene TRBJ2-4; the match to TRBD1 covers 9 bases. The CDR3 consists of 16 residues. Germline CDR1 is SGHAT and CDR2 is FQNNGV. The J segment lost 9 bases and the V segment lost 4 bases, leaving 13 bases of the junction unmatched. The CDR3 nucleotides read TGTGCCAGCAGCTCCTCAGAAAAAGACAGGGGGGGCATTCAGTACTTC. Translation: CASSSSEKDRGGIQYF.

The chain has TRBV7-2 and TRBJ1-1, with 9 bases lining up with TRBD1. The V and J ends lost 5 bases and 0 bases, in that order; junction bases with no gene match: 4. The CDR3 covers 15 residues. Germline V CDR1 and CDR2: SGHTA, FQGNSA. The CDR3: CASSPGQGLNTEAFF. The CDR3 DNA reads as TGTGCCAGCAGCCCGGGACAGGGCTTGAACACTGAAGCTTTCTTT.

The chain has TRBV18 and TRBJ2-7, with D maybe TRBD2 (7 bases). CDR3 length: 14 amino acids. Germline V gene data show CDR1 as KGHSH and CDR2 as LQKENI. Trimming stripped 4 bases from V and 2 bases from J, with 12 bases between. CDR3 bases: TGTGCCAGCTCACGTGCGGGGGCCACCTACGAGCAGTACTTC. Protein: CASSRAGATYEQYF. Using reference TRBV18 and TRBJ2-7 for the parts outside the CDR3, the full variable domain is NAGVMQNPRHLVRRRGQEARLRCSPMKGHSHVYWYRQLPEEGLKFMVYLQKENIIDESGMPKERFSAEFPKEGPSILRIQQVVRGDSAAYFCASSRAGATYEQYFGPGTRLTVT.

The V gene is TRBV7-3, the J gene TRBJ2-7; TRBD2 might be the D (5 bases). Trimming pared 2 bases from V and 1 base from J, leaving 12 bases between. CDR3 size: 15 residues. Germline CDR1 SGHTA, CDR2 FQGTGA. CDR3 sequence (DNA): TGTGCCAGCAGCTTACACGCGGGCGGTTCCTACGAGCAGTACTTC. Translating it yields CASSLHAGGSYEQYF.

The V and J genes are TRBV6-6 and TRBJ2-7; 7 bases line up with TRBD2. V shed 9 bases and J 3 bases; nucleotides not matched to a gene: 2. Per the germline V gene, CDR1 is MNHNY and CDR2 is SVGAGI (reference sequence). CDR3 length: 11 residues. The CDR3 protein is CASRTSYEQYF. CDR3 nucleotides: TGTGCCAGTCGGACTAGCTACGAGCAGTACTTC.

This clone was picked up one time. The rearrangement joins TRBV19 to TRBJ1-5; 9 bases align to TRBD1. The CDR3 has 16 amino acids. In germline, CDR1 is LNHDA, CDR2 SQIVND (reference sequence). Trimming took 7 bases from V and 7 from J; bases not matched to a gene: 14. The CDR3 is CASTSGQGYSAQPQHF. CDR3 DNA: TGTGCCAGTACCTCGGGACAGGGATATTCCGCCCAGCCCCAGCATTTT.

The genes are TRBV28 and TRBJ2-2; tentatively, D is TRBD1 or TRBD2 (6 bases each). The V end was cut by 7 bases, the J end by 5 bases, with 17 bases between. The CDR3 has 15 residues. Looked up from germline, CDR1 is MDHEN and CDR2 is SYDVKM. This chain's CDR3 is CASTSGATWTGELFF. The CDR3 DNA reads TGTGCCAGCACCTCGGGGGCCACCTGGACCGGGGAGCTGTTTTTT.

The chain carries TRBV27 and TRBJ1-2; D may be TRBD1 (5 bases). This CDR3 is built from 15 residues. Looked up from germline, CDR1 is MNHEY and CDR2 is SMNVEV (reference sequence). V lost 2 bases and J lost 0, with 10 bases in between. DNA of the CDR3: TGTGCCAGCAGTTTAATCGGGGGGACTAACTATGGCTACACCTTC. It specifies CASSLIGGTNYGYTF.

The chain links TRBV7-8 to TRBJ1-1, with TRBD1 matching over 7 bases. Germline CDR1 is SGHVS and CDR2 is FQNEAQ. V dropped 5 bases and J dropped 0; count of bases not matched to a gene: 6. The CDR3 consists of 15 residues. The CDR3 here is CASSPYDRVNTEAFF. The CDR3 DNA sequence: TGTGCCAGCAGCCCGTACGACAGGGTGAACACTGAAGCTTTCTTT.

CDR3 sequence: CASSPNRNTEAFF. The CDR3 nucleotides are TGTGCCAGCTCACCAAACAGGAACACTGAAGCTTTCTTT. The V call is TRBV18, the J call TRBJ1-1; D is undetermined. This CDR3 has 13 residues. The germline V gene encodes CDR1 KGHSH and CDR2 LQKENI. Trimming pared 2 bases from V and 1 base from J, leaving 5 bases between.

The chain employs TRBV6-5 and TRBJ2-5; tentatively, D is TRBD2 (6 bases). The germline V gene encodes CDR1 MNHEY and CDR2 SVGAGI. Trimming took 7 bases from V and 5 from J, leaving 20 bases between them. The CDR3 has 15 amino acids. CDR3 amino acids: CASTLGTSRGETQYF. The CDR3 DNA is TGTGCCAGCACCCTAGGGACCTCTCGGGGGGAGACCCAGTACTTC.

The J gene is TRBJ1-1, the V gene TRBV6-5; D might be TRBD1 (5 bases). Per the germline V gene, CDR1 is MNHEY and CDR2 is SVGAGI. CDR3 length: 15 residues. V lost 6 bases to trimming and J lost 1 base, with 15 bases between them. Here the CDR3 DNA reads TGTGCCAGCAGCCTGAGTAGACAGTCGAACACTGAAGCTTTCTTT. Its translation: CASSLSRQSNTEAFF.

Here the CDR3 reads CASSPGSVYEQYF. The CDR3 bases are TGTGCCAGCTCACCGGGATCGGTCTACGAGCAGTACTTC. This chain joins TRBV18 and TRBJ2-7; no firm D call. Trimming stripped 3 bases from V and 3 bases from J, with 9 bases between. This CDR3 comprises 13 residues. Germline V gives CDR1 KGHSH, CDR2 LQKENI.

V and J are TRBV7-2 and TRBJ2-7; D not resolved. Germline-derived CDR1 and CDR2 are SGHTA and FQGNSA. The CDR3 runs to 14 residues. Trimming shortened V by 3 bases and J by 1 base, and 10 bases separated the two germline ends. In DNA form, the CDR3 reads TGTGCCAGCAGCTTGGTAAAACAGTCCTACGAGCAGTACTTC. Its protein product is CASSLVKQSYEQYF.

The J gene is TRBJ2-7, the V gene TRBV6-1; TRBD2 might be the D (6 bases). This CDR3 has 18 residues. The V end was cut by 0 bases, the J end by 3 bases, with 21 bases between. Germline values: CDR1 MNHNS, CDR2 SASEGT. The DNA of the CDR3 is TGTGCCAGCAGTGAAGCGCTATCCGGCGGGGATTCAAGCTACGAGCAGTACTTC. It is translated as CASSEALSGGDSSYEQYF.

This chain joins TRBV4-2 and TRBJ2-7, with unresolved D. The V and J ends lost 0 bases and 2 bases respectively, with 5 bases between them. The CDR3 totals 13 residues. Looked up from germline, CDR1 is LGHNA and CDR2 is YNFKEQ. The CDR3 region is CASSQEWAYEQYF. CDR3 sequence (DNA): TGTGCCAGCAGCCAAGAGTGGGCCTACGAGCAGTACTTC.

The chain is built from TRBV27 and TRBJ2-1; 9 bases line up with TRBD1. The V gene end was trimmed by 4 bases and the J gene end by 8 bases; junction bases not matched to a gene: 9. Germline V gene sequence: CDR1 MNHEY, CDR2 SMNVEV (reference sequence). This CDR3 is 15 amino acids long. The CDR3 loop reads CASSSQGAFMDEQFF. The CDR3 DNA is TGTGCCAGCAGTTCACAGGGGGCTTTTATGGATGAGCAGTTCTTC.

This clone was observed a handful of times. The CDR3: CASKEIRTNEKLFF. The CDR3 nucleotides read TGTGCCAGCAAAGAAATACGGACGAATGAAAAACTGTTTTTT. J is TRBJ1-4 and V is TRBV2; D not certain. Germline CDR1 reads SNHLY; CDR2 reads FYNNEI. V was cut by 7 bases and J by 5 bases, with 14 bases left in between. The CDR3 sequence is 14 residues long.

The table lists this clone with a few counts. The rearrangement uses TRBV7-2 and TRBJ2-3, with D hard to call. The CDR3 length is 12 residues. Germline CDR1 and CDR2: SGHTA and FQGNSA. Trimming removed 2 bases at V and 7 bases at J, with 7 bases between. CDR3 coding DNA: TGTGCCAGCAGCTTAATTACGAATACGCAGTATTTT. It translates to CASSLITNTQYF.